One sample yielded the 26 T cell receptor beta chains listed below, sequenced in a study of cytomegalovirus exposure and HLA in healthy donors. The PCR ran on 60 Vbeta and 13 Jbeta primers. Using immunoSEQ multiplex PCR, the repertoire was profiled, and TCRdb retains in-frame clones only, with some absent. Of hundreds of thousands of clones in the sample, about 75% are singletons; the top ten hold 2% to 2.5%. The specimen was PBMCs. The receptors were gathered from a female donor in good health and CMV-seronegative.

This chain connects TRBV4-2 to TRBJ2-7; D possibly corresponds to TRBD1 (6 bases). The CDR3 is 16 residues long. Germline lookup yields CDR1 LGHNA and CDR2 YNFKEQ. V lost 1 base and J lost 1, with 14 bases in between. In DNA form, the CDR3 reads TGTGCCAGCAGCCAAGGGAGGCGGCAGGGGTCCTACGAGCAGTACTTC. Translated, it gives CASSQGRRQGSYEQYF.

The chain has TRBV7-9 and TRBJ2-7, with TRBD1 as a possible D gene (6 bases). This CDR3 has 18 residues. The V end was cut by 5 bases, the J end by 2 bases, with 25 bases between. The germline V gene has CDR1 SEHNR and CDR2 FQNEAQ (reference sequence). CDR3 protein: CASSAIQRSQGSTYEQYF. In DNA form, the CDR3 reads TGTGCCAGCAGCGCAATCCAAAGGTCACAGGGCTCCACCTACGAGCAGTACTTC.

The CDR3 DNA follows: TGTGCCAGCAGACCGACAGGCTCTGGAAACACCATATATTTT. The encoded protein is CASRPTGSGNTIYF. The V gene is TRBV27, the J gene TRBJ1-3; a possible D gene is TRBD1 (6 bases). The germline V and J ends were trimmed by 6 bases and 0 bases, with 9 bases remaining between them. Germline V CDR1 and CDR2: MNHEY, SMNVEV (reference sequence). The CDR3 contains 14 residues.

The chain joins TRBV2 to TRBJ1-2; D possibly corresponds to TRBD1 (6 bases). This CDR3 has 12 residues. Germline CDR1 is SNHLY and CDR2 is FYNNEI. Trimming left V 7 bases short and J 8 bases short, with 14 bases between. As DNA, the CDR3 is TGTGCCAGCAAGGACAGTCAGCCCGGCTACACCTTC. Translated: CASKDSQPGYTF. Drawing the rest from reference TRBV2 and TRBJ1-2, the complete variable domain is EPEVTQTPSHQVTQMGQEVILRCVPISNHLYFYWYRQILGQKVEFLVSFYNNEISEKSEIFDDQFSVERPDGSNFTLKIRSTKLEDSAMYFCASKDSQPGYTFGSGTRLTVV.

The chain is built from TRBV30 and TRBJ2-2, with D possibly TRBD2 on 5 matching bases. V was cut by 0 bases and J by 5 bases, with 10 bases left in between. Germline CDR1 is GTSNPN and CDR2 is SVGIG (reference sequence). This CDR3 has 14 residues. The CDR3 bases are TGTGCCTGGAGTGTACCCCCGGGGACCGGGGAGCTGTTTTTT. It yields the protein CAWSVPPGTGELFF.

The V call is TRBV4-1, the J call TRBJ1-1; D unresolved. The CDR3 is made up of 13 amino acids. V gave up 2 bases and J gave up 1 base, with 5 bases separating them. Germline assignment: CDR1 MGHRA and CDR2 YSYEKL. The CDR3 bases are TGCGCCAGCAGCCAAACTCAGAACACTGAAGCTTTCTTT. It translates to CASSQTQNTEAFF.

CDR3 amino acids: CASSLSGLAGDPYEQYF. The CDR3 nucleotides are TGTGCCAGCAGCTTATCAGGACTAGCGGGAGATCCTTACGAGCAGTACTTC. The chain employs TRBV7-2 and TRBJ2-7; 13 positions agree with TRBD2. The ends lost 2 bases at V and 4 bases at J; junction bases unmatched: 8. Germline V lookup: CDR1 SGHTA, CDR2 FQGNSA. The CDR3 runs 17 residues.

This clone appeared a few times. The CDR3 DNA follows: TGCAGCGTTTCGACAGGGGATAATTCACCCCTCCACTTT. Its protein is CSVSTGDNSPLHF. The chain joins TRBV29-1 to TRBJ1-6, with TRBD1 matching over 8 bases. Losses at the gene ends were 5 bases for V and 5 bases for J; bases not matched to a gene: 2. The CDR3 runs 13 residues. CDR1 SQVTM and CDR2 ANQGSEA come from the germline V gene. Full variable domain (outside the CDR3, taken from reference TRBV29-1 and TRBJ1-6): SAVISQKPSRDICQRGTSLTIQCQVDSQVTMMFWYRQQPGQSLTLIATANQGSEATYESGFVIDKFPISRPNLTFSTLTVSNMSPEDSSIYLCSVSTGDNSPLHFGNGTRLTVT.

V is TRBV10-1 and J is TRBJ2-5; TRBD2 agrees at 9 bases. Germline CDR1 WNHNN, CDR2 SYGVQD (reference sequence). The CDR3 is made up of 16 amino acids. V shed 2 bases, J shed 5 bases, and the junction held 9 bases outside the gene matches. The CDR3 DNA reads TGCGCCAGCAGTGAGCGGCGTAGCGGGAGACGTGAGACCCAGTACTTC. Its translation is CASSERRSGRRETQYF.

This clone has just a few counts. V and J are TRBV14 and TRBJ2-7, with D possibly matching TRBD2 (7 bases). CDR3 length: 18 amino acids. Germline values: CDR1 SGHDN, CDR2 FVKESK. Trimming removed 4 bases from V and 0 bases from J, with 22 bases in between. For the CDR3, the DNA is TGTGCCAGCAGCCCTTCCGGAGCGGGACATACCCTCTCCTACGAGCAGTACTTC. It specifies CASSPSGAGHTLSYEQYF.

The V and J genes are TRBV4-1 and TRBJ2-7, with D maybe TRBD1 (5 bases). Germline loops: CDR1 MGHRA, CDR2 YSYEKL. The CDR3 length is 15 residues. V shed 4 bases and J shed 4 bases, with 17 bases lying between them. The CDR3 nucleotides read TGCGCCAGCAGCCCCCAAGGCCAGACAGTATACGAGCAGTACTTC. Encoded protein: CASSPQGQTVYEQYF.

This clone was detected only once. This rearrangement joins TRBV6-6 to TRBJ1-1, with TRBD1 matching over 8 bases. CDR1 and CDR2 from the germline V gene are MNHNY and SVGAGI (reference sequence). The CDR3 is 14 amino acids. Unmatched junction bases numbered 5, after V lost 7 bases and J lost 1 base. The CDR3 DNA reads TGTGCCAGCATTCAACAGGGGGAGAACACTGAAGCTTTCTTT. This gives the protein CASIQQGENTEAFF.

V and J are TRBV5-1 and TRBJ1-1; 8 bases line up with TRBD1. Losses at the gene ends were 2 bases for V and 1 base for J; bases not matched to a gene: 4. The CDR3 consists of 15 residues. The germline CDR1 and CDR2 sequences are SGHRS and YFSETQ. CDR3 in DNA: TGCGCCAGCAGCTTAGGGACAGGACGGAACACTGAAGCTTTCTTT. Amino acids: CASSLGTGRNTEAFF.

The chain couples TRBV5-4 to TRBJ2-1, with D maybe TRBD2 (7 bases). Germline CDR1 reads SGHNT; CDR2 reads YYREEE (reference sequence). This CDR3 is 13 amino acids long. V lost 1 base and J lost 7, with 9 bases in between. The CDR3 sequence is CASSLRGANEQFF. The DNA for the CDR3 is TGTGCCAGCAGCTTGCGGGGGGCGAATGAGCAGTTCTTC.

This clone was detected only a few times. The rearrangement links TRBV5-6 to TRBJ2-7, with D maybe TRBD1 (5 bases). Trimming shortened V by 0 bases and J by 1 base, and 5 bases separated the two germline ends. This CDR3 is built from 13 residues. The germline CDR1 and CDR2 sequences are SGHDT and YYEEEE. The CDR3 DNA follows: TGTGCCAGCAGCTTGGCAGGGTCCTACGAGCAGTACTTC. This encodes CASSLAGSYEQYF. The full variable domain, in which reference TRBV5-6 and TRBJ2-7 provide the parts outside the CDR3, is DAGVTQSPTHLIKTRGQQVTLRCSPKSGHDTVSWYQQALGQGPQFIFQYYEEEERQRGNFPDRFSGHQFPNYSSELNVNALLLGDSALYLCASSLAGSYEQYFGPGTRLTVT.

Only one count was recorded for this clone. This chain joins TRBV5-6 and TRBJ2-1; tentative D call: TRBD2 (5 bases). V lost 0 bases and J 4 bases, leaving 11 bases between the germline ends. The CDR3 is made up of 15 amino acids. CDR1 is SGHDT, CDR2 YYEEEE, per germline. CDR3 loop: CASSLGGLDYNEQFF. The CDR3 DNA sequence: TGTGCCAGCAGCTTGGGAGGGCTAGATTACAATGAGCAGTTCTTC.

This clone occurred a few times. V and J are TRBV11-2 and TRBJ2-3; TRBD1 aligns across 8 bases. Germline V lookup: CDR1 SGHAT, CDR2 FQNNGV. The CDR3 is 16 residues long. V dropped 4 bases and J dropped 3; count of bases not matched to a gene: 9. The CDR3 is CASSYNRGSRTDTQYF. The CDR3 region has the DNA TGTGCCAGCAGCTACAACAGGGGGAGTCGGACAGATACGCAGTATTTT.

The chain combines TRBV5-6 with TRBJ2-1; possible D gene TRBD2, 6 bases. This CDR3 is 12 amino acids long. CDR1 and CDR2 from the germline V gene are SGHDT and YYEEEE. V was trimmed by 1 base and J by 9 bases, leaving 8 bases between them. CDR3 DNA: TGTGCCAGCAGCTTGATCGGGGGTGAGCAGTTCTTC. Translating it yields CASSLIGGEQFF. The whole variable domain, remainder taken from reference TRBV5-6 and TRBJ2-1, is DAGVTQSPTHLIKTRGQQVTLRCSPKSGHDTVSWYQQALGQGPQFIFQYYEEEERQRGNFPDRFSGHQFPNYSSELNVNALLLGDSALYLCASSLIGGEQFFGPGTRLTVL.

The chain links TRBV25-1 to TRBJ2-7, with TRBD1 matching 10 bases. The CDR3 has 14 amino acids. The trim removed 6 bases at V and 5 bases at J, leaving 7 bases unmatched. Germline assignment: CDR1 MGHDK and CDR2 SYGVNS. The DNA for the CDR3 is TGTGCCAGCAGCGCGACAGGGGGCGCGGACGAGCAGTACTTC. This codes for CASSATGGADEQYF.

This chain uses TRBV5-1 with TRBJ2-2, with TRBD1 matching 7 bases. The CDR3 has 15 residues. After removal of 2 bases from V and 4 bases from J, the junction contained 5 bases not matched to a gene. CDR1 is SGHRS and CDR2 is YFSETQ in the germline V gene. CDR3 protein: CASSLQGYGTGELFF. Written as DNA, the CDR3 is TGCGCCAGCAGCTTACAGGGGTATGGCACCGGGGAGCTGTTTTTT.

The genes are TRBV7-8 and TRBJ2-7; D is possibly TRBD2 (6 bases). Deletions cut 3 bases from V and 0 bases from J, with 24 bases between. CDR3 size: 19 residues. Germline assignment: CDR1 SGHVS and CDR2 FQNEAQ. In nucleotides, the CDR3 is TGTGCCAGCAGCTTCTCCCAACTCCGGGACTCCAAGAGCTCCTACGAGCAGTACTTC. As protein: CASSFSQLRDSKSSYEQYF.

This rearrangement joins TRBV7-6 to TRBJ2-5, with TRBD2 identical over 7 bases. The CDR3 has 15 amino acids. After removal of 1 base from V and 1 base from J, the junction contained 3 bases not matched to a gene. Per the germline V gene, CDR1 is SGHVS and CDR2 is FNYEAQ. CDR3: CASSLEGTTQETQYF. The CDR3 DNA reads TGTGCCAGCAGCTTAGAGGGGACTACCCAAGAGACCCAGTACTTC. Drawing the rest from reference TRBV7-6 and TRBJ2-5, the complete variable domain is GAGVSQSPRYKVTKRGQDVALRCDPISGHVSLYWYRQALGQGPEFLTYFNYEAQQDKSGLPNDRFSAERPEGSISTLTIQRTEQRDSAMYRCASSLEGTTQETQYFGPGTRLLVL.

Points on this clone: Other DNA sequences of this sample code for an identical CDR3. V is TRBV9 and J is TRBJ2-7, with 10 nucleotides matching TRBD2. Germline values: CDR1 SGDLS, CDR2 YYNGEE. This CDR3 region has 17 residues. The V segment lost 4 bases and the J segment 0 bases; nucleotides outside the gene matches: 10. The CDR3 sequence is CASSPQGLAGDSYEQYF. CDR3 DNA: TGTGCCAGCAGCCCCCAGGGGCTAGCGGGAGACTCCTACGAGCAGTACTTC.

The sample holds a few counts of this clone. This chain connects TRBV5-1 to TRBJ2-1, with 7 bases identical to TRBD2. CDR1 is SGHRS, CDR2 YFSETQ, per germline. The CDR3 extends over 17 amino acids. Trimming took 1 base from V and 5 from J; bases not matched to a gene: 12. CDR3 sequence reads: CASSLYQRFLADNEQFF. For the CDR3, the DNA is TGCGCCAGCAGCTTGTATCAGCGGTTTCTAGCGGACAATGAGCAGTTCTTC.

The V call is TRBV27, the J call TRBJ1-2, with 7 positions matching TRBD1. Germline V gene lookup returns CDR1 MNHEY and CDR2 SMNVEV (reference sequence). The V and J ends lost 6 bases and 8 bases, in that order; junction bases with no gene match: 9. This CDR3 spans 13 amino acids. CDR3 in DNA: TGTGCCAGCAGGCAAGGAGGGGGCGCAGGCTACACCTTC. Translated: CASRQGGGAGYTF.

The rearrangement uses TRBV6-4 and TRBJ2-3; D perhaps matches TRBD1 (5 bases). CDR1 MRHNA and CDR2 SNTAGT come from the germline V gene. The CDR3 totals 13 residues. Trimming cost V 6 bases and J 2 bases, with 9 bases left between them. CDR3 in amino acids: CASSAGITDTQYF. DNA of the CDR3: TGTGCCAGCAGCGCAGGGATCACAGATACGCAGTATTTT.